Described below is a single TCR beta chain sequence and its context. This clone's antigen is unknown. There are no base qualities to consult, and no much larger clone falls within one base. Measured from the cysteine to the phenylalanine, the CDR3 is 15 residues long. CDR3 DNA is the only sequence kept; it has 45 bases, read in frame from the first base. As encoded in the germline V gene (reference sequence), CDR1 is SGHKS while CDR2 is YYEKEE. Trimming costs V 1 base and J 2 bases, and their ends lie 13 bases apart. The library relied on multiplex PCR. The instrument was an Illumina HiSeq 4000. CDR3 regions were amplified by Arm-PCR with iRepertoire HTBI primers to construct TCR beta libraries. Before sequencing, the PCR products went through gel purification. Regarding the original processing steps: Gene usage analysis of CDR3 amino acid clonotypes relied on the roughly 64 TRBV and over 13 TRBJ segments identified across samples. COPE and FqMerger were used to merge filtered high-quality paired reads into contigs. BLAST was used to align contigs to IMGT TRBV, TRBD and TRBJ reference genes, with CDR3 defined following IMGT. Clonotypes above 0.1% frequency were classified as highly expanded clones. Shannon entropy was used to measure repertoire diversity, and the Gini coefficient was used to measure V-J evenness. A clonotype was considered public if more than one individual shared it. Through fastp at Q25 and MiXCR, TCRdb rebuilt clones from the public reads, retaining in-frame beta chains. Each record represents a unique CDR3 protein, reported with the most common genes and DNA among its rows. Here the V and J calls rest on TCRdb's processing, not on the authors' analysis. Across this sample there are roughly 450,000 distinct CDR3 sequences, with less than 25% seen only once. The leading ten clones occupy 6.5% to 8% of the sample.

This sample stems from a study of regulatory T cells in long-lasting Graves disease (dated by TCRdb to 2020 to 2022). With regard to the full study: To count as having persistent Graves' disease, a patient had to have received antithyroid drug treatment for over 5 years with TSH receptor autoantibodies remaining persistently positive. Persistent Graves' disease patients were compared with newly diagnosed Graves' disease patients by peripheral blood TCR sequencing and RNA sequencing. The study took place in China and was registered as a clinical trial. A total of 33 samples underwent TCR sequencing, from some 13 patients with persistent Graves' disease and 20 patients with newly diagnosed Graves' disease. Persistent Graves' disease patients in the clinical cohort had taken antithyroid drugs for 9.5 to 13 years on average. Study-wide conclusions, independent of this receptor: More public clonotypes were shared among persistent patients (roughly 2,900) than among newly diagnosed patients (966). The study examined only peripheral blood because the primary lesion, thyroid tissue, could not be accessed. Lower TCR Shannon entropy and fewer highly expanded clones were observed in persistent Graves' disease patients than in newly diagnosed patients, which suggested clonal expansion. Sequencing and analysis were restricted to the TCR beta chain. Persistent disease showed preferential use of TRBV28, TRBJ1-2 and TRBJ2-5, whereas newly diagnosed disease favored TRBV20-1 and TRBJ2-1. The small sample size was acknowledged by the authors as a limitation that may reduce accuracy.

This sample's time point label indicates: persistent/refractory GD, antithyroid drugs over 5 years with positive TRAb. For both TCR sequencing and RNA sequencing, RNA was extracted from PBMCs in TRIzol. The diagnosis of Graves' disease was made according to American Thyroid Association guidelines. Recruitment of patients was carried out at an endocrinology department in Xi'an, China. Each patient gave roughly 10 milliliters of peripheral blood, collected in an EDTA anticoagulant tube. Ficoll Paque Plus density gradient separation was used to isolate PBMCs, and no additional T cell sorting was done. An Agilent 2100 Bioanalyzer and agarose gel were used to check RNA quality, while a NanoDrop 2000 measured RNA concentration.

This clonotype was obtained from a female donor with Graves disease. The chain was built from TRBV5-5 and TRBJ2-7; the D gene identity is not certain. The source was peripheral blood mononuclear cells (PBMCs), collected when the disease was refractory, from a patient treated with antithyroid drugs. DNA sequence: TGTGCCAGCAGCTTGTTCGGAAGTACTACCTACGAGCAGTACTTC. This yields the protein CASSLFGSTTYEQYF.